The entry that follows covers one T cell receptor beta chain sequence. Its antigen is still unknown. No base quality values were provided; no much bigger clone lies one nucleotide off. The donors were healthy, HIV-negative adults with no recently reported acute infections or vaccinations. All donors were Caucasian adults living in Nashville, Tennessee, USA. CD4+ T cells were enriched by magnetic negative selection; naive cells were then positively selected on CD45RA, and the negative fraction formed the memory subset. Blood was collected by leukapheresis, and PBMCs were isolated by Ficoll-Histopaque density gradient centrifugation and then cryopreserved in liquid nitrogen vapor phase. Analytical flow cytometry was used to check the purity and quantity of every magnetically sorted T cell population. From each sorted fraction, genomic DNA was isolated and quantified by UV absorbance on a Nanodrop 2000c.

Using the deep immunoSEQ assay, TCR CDR3 regions were amplified from genomic DNA by multiplex PCR. Genomic DNA extracted from each cell subset was distributed evenly over all wells of several immunoSEQ 96-well plates, and each plate served as one replicate. Each replicate PCR for sorted subsets received 150 to 250 ng genomic DNA, equal to 30,000 or so T cell genomes. Purified libraries were quantified with a Qubit 3.0 fluorometer, sized on a Bioanalyzer 2100, and re-quantified with the KAPA Library Quantification kit. Every immunoSEQ 96-well plate was sequenced on a dedicated single-read 150-cycle Illumina NextSeq 550 flow cell. The paper's processing steps were these. Because the immunoSEQ output held only junctional sequences and lacked quality scores, the filtering could not match the filtering applied to full-length reads. To assign V/J genes and CDR3, sequences were annotated using PyIR, a Python wrapper for IgBLAST v1.9, with IMGT germline references. Reads were filtered out if the reads had weak V/J assignments (E-value above 1e-6), no CDR3, stop codons, out-of-frame junctions, or ambiguous translated residues. A V3J clonotype was defined by an identical inferred V gene, J gene, and CDR3 amino acid sequence. To compute the percentage overlap between repertoires, the number of shared unique clonotypes was divided by the size of the smaller repertoire. Richness of each repertoire was evaluated using RTK rarefaction, the Chao1 estimator, and Recon v2.1 estimates of unobserved clonotypes. For all TCRbeta clonotypes obtained by the gDNA method from a handful of donors, generation probabilities were computed with OLGA. Imported from immuneACCESS, the table was reduced by TCRdb to in-frame sequences with V and J called. These copies leave out some clones; in studies compared against another copy, an unresolved V gene accounts for under half, and the cause of the remainder is not known. D and trimming come from the DNA, and the V and J calls and clone size come from that table. The sample data list approximately 2.3 million clones, and roughly 93% of these were observed just once. The ten largest clonotypes hold 0.39% of the sample.

This entry is derived from a study of shared clonotypes between healthy human individuals (dated by TCRdb to the early 2020s). For the study in its entirety: The cohort comprised two women and a few men aged 18 to 49 years. For each donor, CD4 naive and CD4 memory were each run on three plates, CD8 naive on two plates, and CD8 memory on one plate. To estimate repertoire size and how much clonotypes are shared between individuals, the study performed deep sequencing of blood TCR repertoires from a few healthy adults. Different laboratories and diverse techniques were used to prepare libraries and sequence TCR repertoires, to increase sequencing depth and limit assay-specific biases. Between about 0.94 and 8.9 billion PBMCs per donor were obtained by leukapheresis.

Overall study outcomes, separate from this receptor: Compared with non-shared clonotypes, the clonotypes found in all four sorted-subset donors had higher generation probabilities. Naive subsets generally had larger estimated clonotype richness than memory subsets did. Even with the large sequencing depth, rarefaction of the sorted-subset datasets indicated that sequencing was incomplete. Because the study included only a small number of donors, the genetic and exposure-history diversity represented was limited. Based on pairwise subsampling, the degree of clonotype sharing among donors was expected to be affected by sequencing depth. About 5% of naive CD4, 3.5% of naive CD8, approximately 2% of memory CD4, and roughly 0.4% of memory CD8 clonotypes were shared across several donors. Sampling was restricted to blood, and TCR repertoires in tissue are likely to differ from TCR repertoires in blood.

The CDR3 contains 16 residues, cysteine and phenylalanine counted. Only the CDR3 portion is preserved as DNA: 48 bases, with reading frame beginning at the first base. According to the germline V gene, CDR1 reads KGHSH and CDR2 reads LQKENI. The junction carries 10 bases between V and J, which are trimmed by 2 bases and 0 bases respectively. Sequenced sample: naive CD4+ T cells from PBMCs. Per the publication, the cell subset or site label means: CD45RA+ positively selected. This TCR was recovered from a man between 18 and 29 years old in good health. Some clones in this sample may be carry-over from other donors' samples. The V gene is TRBV18 and the J gene is TRBJ1-4, with the D gene uncertain. The CDR3 region: CASSPWTIATNEKLFF. The DNA reads TGTGCCAGCTCACCATGGACGATTGCAACTAATGAAAAACTGTTTTTT.